The rows below give T cell receptor beta chains drawn from one sample of a study of cytomegalovirus exposure and HLA in healthy donors. TCRdb keeps only in-frame clones here, not all; method: immunoSEQ multiplex PCR. The data contain 150,000 to 200,000 clones, approximately 72% of them singletons. Sequencing was done on a sample of PBMCs. These TCRs come from a man in his forties in good health and CMV-seropositive. CDR3s include the opening cysteine and the closing phenylalanine or tryptophan. D genes are given only for firm matches. Expanded clones get a size class; other rows say once, few or many, or leave the size out.

v_call	cdr3_length	clone_size	d_call	j_call	cdr3_aa	cdr3_nt
TRBV5-4	12	.	TRBD1	TRBJ1-2	CASEGQGAGYTF	TGTGCCAGCGAAGGACAGGGTGCTGGCTACACCTTC
TRBV29-1	12	.	.	TRBJ1-4	CSVRESNEKLFF	TGCAGCGTACGGGAAAGTAATGAAAAACTGTTTTTT
TRBV29-1	12	.	.	TRBJ1-2	CSVRRTDYGYTF	TGCAGCGTCCGCCGGACAGACTATGGCTACACCTTC
TRBV19	15	once	.	TRBJ1-2	CASSPRGRVDYGYTF	TGTGCCAGTAGTCCTCGAGGCAGGGTTGACTATGGCTACACCTTC
TRBV5-6	14	.	.	TRBJ1-5	CASSLGQSNQPQHF	TGTGCCAGCAGCTTGGGACAGAGCAATCAGCCCCAGCATTTT
TRBV6-1	16	few	.	TRBJ1-5	CASSEARGGFNQPQHF	TGTGCCAGCAGTGAAGCGAGAGGGGGATTCAATCAGCCCCAGCATTTT
TRBV29-1	16	.	TRBD2	TRBJ2-7	CSVFFVTRTSTREQYF	TGCAGCGTTTTTTTTGTCACTAGGACTAGTACGAGAGAGCAGTACTTC
TRBV6-6	16	once	TRBD1	TRBJ2-1	CASSYSGTGYFNEQFF	TGTGCCAGCAGTTACTCCGGGACAGGGTATTTCAATGAGCAGTTCTTC
TRBV5-1	17	.	TRBD2	TRBJ2-5	CASRGAGGRQNQETQYF	TGCGCCAGCAGAGGGGCGGGGGGGCGCCAAAACCAAGAGACCCAGTACTTC
TRBV7-9	17	.	TRBD2	TRBJ2-1	CASSSGLAGASYNEQFF	TGTGCCAGCAGCTCGGGACTAGCGGGGGCCTCCTACAATGAGCAGTTCTTC
TRBV6-4	13	.	.	TRBJ2-3	CASSDGGTDTQYF	TGTGCCAGCAGTGACGGGGGGACAGATACGCAGTATTTT
TRBV5-6	14	.	.	TRBJ1-5	CASSPLNSNQPQHF	TGTGCCAGCAGCCCACTAAATAGCAATCAGCCCCAGCATTTT
TRBV29-1	14	few	.	TRBJ1-1	CSVQAEGTNTEAFF	TGCAGCGTCCAAGCGGAAGGGACTAACACTGAAGCTTTCTTT
TRBV7-3	16	.	TRBD2	TRBJ2-3	CASSRLGAGGQDTQYF	TGTGCCAGCAGCAGACTCGGGGCGGGGGGACAAGATACGCAGTATTTT
TRBV4-1	15	.	TRBD1	TRBJ2-1	CASSSVQGAYNEQFF	TGCGCCAGCAGCTCCGTACAGGGGGCCTACAATGAGCAGTTCTTC
TRBV9	18	few	TRBD1	TRBJ1-3	CASRGGTGAFYSGNTIYF	TGTGCCAGCCGCGGCGGGACAGGGGCCTTCTACTCTGGAAACACCATATATTTT
TRBV27	15	.	TRBD1	TRBJ1-5	CASSQETGPNQPQHF	TGTGCCAGCAGTCAAGAGACAGGGCCGAATCAGCCCCAGCATTTT
TRBV19	14	.	.	TRBJ1-2	CASSIGSGDYGYTF	TGTGCCAGTAGTATAGGGTCCGGGGACTATGGCTACACCTTC
TRBV2	14	.	TRBD1	TRBJ1-4	CASSPTGGTEKLFF	TGTGCCAGCAGTCCGACAGGGGGAACTGAAAAACTGTTTTTT
TRBV10-3	14	few	.	TRBJ2-2	CASGGQANTGELFF	TGTGCCAGCGGGGGCCAGGCCAACACCGGGGAGCTGTTTTTT
TRBV6-5	16	.	.	TRBJ1-1	CASSYSIGQPNTEAFF	TGTGCCAGCAGTTACTCGATTGGACAGCCGAACACTGAAGCTTTCTTT
TRBV7-9	11	.	.	TRBJ1-1	CASTQNTEAFF	TGTGCCAGCACCCAGAACACTGAAGCTTTCTTT
TRBV27	15	once	.	TRBJ1-4	CASSFVGATNEKLFF	TGTGCCAGCAGTTTTGTAGGGGCAACTAATGAAAAACTGTTTTTT
TRBV2	17	once	TRBD1	TRBJ1-2	CASPLRTDRGGSYGYTF	TGTGCCAGCCCCCTCCGCACAGACAGGGGTGGTAGCTATGGCTACACCTTC
TRBV7-9	13	.	.	TRBJ1-1	CASEPTGGTEAFF	TGTGCCAGCGAACCGACAGGTGGCACTGAAGCTTTCTTT
TRBV6-1	15	.	.	TRBJ2-5	CASSRTPNRDETQYF	TGTGCCAGCAGTCGAACCCCTAACAGGGATGAGACCCAGTACTTC
TRBV5-1	15	.	.	TRBJ1-2	CASSSNPTANYGYTF	TGCGCCAGCAGCTCAAACCCAACAGCTAACTATGGCTACACCTTC
TRBV5-1	16	few	.	TRBJ1-1	CASSSVKAGQNTEAFF	TGCGCCAGCAGCTCCGTCAAGGCAGGCCAGAACACTGAAGCTTTCTTT
TRBV5-5	15	few	.	TRBJ1-2	CASSRGRRGSDGYTF	TGTGCCAGCAGCAGAGGGCGGCGGGGCTCAGATGGCTACACCTTC
TRBV6-5	13	.	.	TRBJ2-5	CASSQTERETQYF	TGTGCCAGCAGTCAGACAGAACGAGAGACCCAGTACTTC
TRBV6-1	13	.	.	TRBJ1-6	CASSSRTEFPLHF	TGTGCCAGCAGTTCCCGAACAGAGTTCCCCCTCCACTTT
TRBV9	15	.	.	TRBJ2-7	CASSASGIKRGEQYF	TGTGCCAGCAGCGCTTCCGGGATAAAACGAGGCGAGCAGTACTTC
TRBV9	14	.	.	TRBJ2-7	CASSPSGVDSEQYF	TGTGCCAGCAGTCCGTCAGGGGTTGATAGCGAGCAGTACTTC
TRBV7-9	15	once	.	TRBJ2-2	CASSLEGVGTGELFF	TGTGCCAGCAGCTTAGAGGGGGTTGGGACCGGGGAGCTGTTTTTT
TRBV19	13	once	TRBD1	TRBJ2-2	CASSVRGRGELFF	TGTGCCAGTAGTGTAAGGGGGCGAGGGGAGCTGTTTTTT
TRBV7-2	13	many	TRBD1	TRBJ1-2	CASSLGQVYGYTF	TGTGCCAGCAGCCTCGGACAGGTATATGGCTACACCTTC
TRBV4-2	15	.	TRBD2	TRBJ2-3	CASSQGGRGADTQYF	TGTGCCAGCAGCCAAGGAGGGAGGGGCGCAGATACGCAGTATTTT
TRBV18	15	few	TRBD1	TRBJ1-1	CASSPLTGGNTEAFF	TGTGCCAGCTCACCTTTGACAGGGGGAAATACTGAAGCTTTCTTT
TRBV19	15	once	.	TRBJ2-1	CASSLGWNSYNEQFF	TGTGCCAGTAGTCTAGGGTGGAACAGTTACAATGAGCAGTTCTTC
TRBV4-2	15	.	TRBD1	TRBJ1-4	CASSQLGGGGEKLFF	TGTGCCAGCAGCCAACTAGGAGGAGGGGGCGAAAAACTGTTTTTT
TRBV7-9	16	.	.	TRBJ2-5	CASSPYPHPDQETQYF	TGTGCCAGCAGCCCCTACCCCCATCCCGACCAAGAGACCCAGTACTTC
TRBV9	21	once	TRBD2	TRBJ2-2	CASSVRGGSLAGGSNTGELFF	TGTGCCAGCAGCGTAAGGGGTGGGAGCCTAGCGGGGGGATCGAACACCGGGGAGCTGTTTTTT
TRBV4-1	17	.	.	TRBJ2-2	CASSQERSETNTGELFF	TGCGCCAGCAGCCAAGAGAGGTCGGAGACGAACACCGGGGAGCTGTTTTTT
TRBV12-5	14	.	TRBD1	TRBJ1-1	CASAQTGEATEAFF	TGTGCTAGTGCCCAGACAGGGGAGGCCACTGAAGCTTTCTTT
TRBV27	17	.	TRBD1	TRBJ1-2	CASSLGDRGREFYGYTF	TGTGCCAGCAGTTTAGGCGACAGGGGGCGTGAGTTCTATGGCTACACCTTC
TRBV14	16	few	.	TRBJ2-2	CASSQPLGHNTGELFF	TGTGCCAGCAGCCAACCATTGGGACACAACACCGGGGAGCTGTTTTTT
TRBV30	15	.	.	TRBJ2-3	CAWEGQAILTDTQYF	TGTGCCTGGGAGGGTCAGGCGATTTTGACAGATACGCAGTATTTT
TRBV2	15	.	.	TRBJ1-5	CASSPGQASNQPQHF	TGTGCCAGCAGTCCGGGACAAGCTAGCAATCAGCCCCAGCATTTT
TRBV2	13	.	TRBD1	TRBJ1-1	CASTQDRVSEAFF	TGTGCCAGCACCCAGGACAGGGTATCTGAAGCTTTCTTT
TRBV18	18	.	TRBD1	TRBJ1-1	CASSPLSGQGARGTEAFF	TGTGCCAGCTCACCACTTTCGGGACAGGGGGCAAGAGGCACTGAAGCTTTCTTT
TRBV29-1	18	.	TRBD1	TRBJ1-2	CSVEDRRDRQGGVGGYTF	TGCAGCGTTGAAGATCGCCGAGATCGACAGGGTGGGGTTGGCGGCTACACCTTC
TRBV27	15	.	TRBD2	TRBJ2-7	CASSFLGTTIYEQYF	TGTGCCAGCAGTTTTCTGGGGACTACTATCTACGAGCAGTACTTC
TRBV7-2	14	.	TRBD1	TRBJ2-7	CASSLAGTDYEQYF	TGTGCCAGCAGCTTAGCGGGGACAGACTACGAGCAGTACTTC
TRBV11-3	16	.	TRBD1	TRBJ2-1	CASSRAWGQGLSEQFF	TGTGCCAGCAGCCGCGCTTGGGGACAGGGGTTGAGTGAGCAGTTCTTC
TRBV19	14	.	TRBD1	TRBJ1-2	CASRGQGFTYGYTF	TGTGCCAGTCGAGGACAGGGCTTCACTTATGGCTACACCTTC
TRBV11-2	17	few	TRBD2	TRBJ2-3	CASSLVSAGVFTDTQYF	TGTGCCAGCAGCTTAGTGTCGGCGGGGGTGTTCACAGATACGCAGTATTTT
TRBV19	14	once	TRBD1	TRBJ1-1	CASSRGQGLTEAFF	TGTGCCAGTAGCCGGGGACAGGGTCTTACTGAAGCTTTCTTT
TRBV30	15	.	TRBD2	TRBJ2-3	CAWRLAGGVADTQYF	TGTGCCTGGAGACTAGCGGGGGGGGTTGCAGATACGCAGTATTTT
TRBV11-2	12	.	TRBD2	TRBJ2-2	CASSREGGELFF	TGTGCCAGCAGCAGGGAGGGCGGGGAGCTGTTTTTT
TRBV19	17	.	.	TRBJ2-2	CASSIFHSLLNTGELFF	TGTGCCAGTAGTATCTTTCACTCACTCTTAAACACCGGGGAGCTGTTTTTT